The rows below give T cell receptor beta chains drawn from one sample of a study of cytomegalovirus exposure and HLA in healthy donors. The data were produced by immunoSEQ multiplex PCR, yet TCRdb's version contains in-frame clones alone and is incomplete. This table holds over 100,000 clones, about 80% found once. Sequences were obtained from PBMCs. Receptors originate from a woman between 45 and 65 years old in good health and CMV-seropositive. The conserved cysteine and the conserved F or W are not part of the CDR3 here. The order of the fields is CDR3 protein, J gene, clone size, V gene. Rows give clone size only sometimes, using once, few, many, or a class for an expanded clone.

CDR3aa: ASSLSWGGEDTQY; j_gene: TRBJ2-3; abundance: NA; v_gene: TRBV7-9
CDR3aa: ASSIGDSYNEQF; j_gene: TRBJ2-1; abundance: NA; v_gene: TRBV27
CDR3aa: ASSQASTGELF; j_gene: TRBJ2-2; abundance: NA; v_gene: TRBV9
CDR3aa: ASRQVNEQF; j_gene: TRBJ2-1; abundance: NA; v_gene: TRBV2
CDR3aa: ASRGAGRNTGELF; j_gene: TRBJ2-2; abundance: few; v_gene: TRBV2
CDR3aa: SSSLLAGWETQY; j_gene: TRBJ2-5; abundance: NA; v_gene: TRBV7-9
CDR3aa: ASSSPGGGTGELF; j_gene: TRBJ2-2; abundance: NA; v_gene: TRBV7-2
CDR3aa: ASSQEWTGTEKLF; j_gene: TRBJ1-4; abundance: NA; v_gene: TRBV4-3
CDR3aa: ASTRQGYNEQF; j_gene: TRBJ2-1; abundance: NA; v_gene: TRBV2
CDR3aa: ASSPARLAGGNEQF; j_gene: TRBJ2-1; abundance: NA; v_gene: TRBV27
CDR3aa: ASSVDLAGGTDTQY; j_gene: TRBJ2-3; abundance: NA; v_gene: TRBV9
CDR3aa: ASSYTGGSTEAF; j_gene: TRBJ1-1; abundance: NA; v_gene: TRBV5-6
CDR3aa: ASSTLAGVGNEQF; j_gene: TRBJ2-1; abundance: NA; v_gene: TRBV27
CDR3aa: ASSQGLALSTDTQY; j_gene: TRBJ2-3; abundance: NA; v_gene: TRBV7-2
CDR3aa: ASSLAQGCAT; j_gene: TRBJ1-2; abundance: NA; v_gene: TRBV7-8
CDR3aa: ASSLGQGNYGYT; j_gene: TRBJ1-2; abundance: once; v_gene: TRBV5-5
CDR3aa: ASSQDRAQGAYNEQF; j_gene: TRBJ2-1; abundance: NA; v_gene: TRBV4-3
CDR3aa: ASGGAGWKTQY; j_gene: TRBJ2-5; abundance: NA; v_gene: TRBV19